The 14 T cell receptor beta chains given below trace back to one sample, sequenced in a study of T cell clonotyping in hematopoietic cell transplantation. Assay used: immunoSEQ multiplex PCR; TCRdb lists only in-frame clones, some missing. The sample holds some 40,000 clones; 85% are singletons and the top ten take about 3%. Regarding time point: recipient sample about 28 days before transplant, after cytoreduction. The starting material was peripheral blood mononuclear cells, obtained before stem cell transplant. These receptors originate from a man in his sixties with acute myeloid leukemia. Some clones in this sample may be carry-over from other donors' samples.

V is TRBV7-9 and J is TRBJ1-5; D is uncertain. Trimming pared 4 bases from V and 9 bases from J, leaving 10 bases between. The germline V gene encodes CDR1 SEHNR and CDR2 FQNEAQ (reference sequence). The CDR3 sequence is 12 residues long. The CDR3 sequence: CASSWRGGPQHF. The CDR3 nucleotides are TGTGCCAGCAGCTGGCGAGGCGGGCCCCAGCATTTT. Full variable domain (outside the CDR3, taken from reference TRBV7-9 and TRBJ1-5): DTGVSQNPRHKITKRGQNVTFRCDPISEHNRLYWYRQTLGQGPEFLTYFQNEAQLEKSRLLSDRFSAERPKGSFSTLEIQRTEQGDSAMYLCASSWRGGPQHFGDGTRLSIL.

This clone was observed a handful of times. The rearrangement joins TRBV11-3 to TRBJ2-7; 7 positions match TRBD1. The CDR3 sequence is 15 residues long. CDR1 SGHNT and CDR2 YENEEA come from the germline V gene. V was pared by 3 bases and J by 4 bases, with 9 bases of the junction left unmatched. The CDR3 region is CASSLGVQGIYEQYF. CDR3 nucleotides: TGTGCCAGCAGCTTGGGTGTACAGGGGATTTACGAGCAGTACTTC.

This chain uses TRBV28 with TRBJ1-5, with unresolved D. CDR1 and CDR2 from the germline V gene are MDHEN and SYDVKM. CDR3 length equals 12 residues. The ends were cut back, 8 bases at V and 4 bases at J, with 9 bases in the middle. The CDR3 DNA sequence: TGTGCCAGCGGACCACGAAATCAGCCCCAGCATTTT. Translating gives CASGPRNQPQHF.

This clone has a handful of counts. This sequence joins TRBV2 and TRBJ1-6; 8 bases are a match to TRBD1. The J segment lost 10 bases and the V segment lost 7 bases, leaving 12 bases of the junction unmatched. Germline CDR1 and CDR2: SNHLY and FYNNEI. CDR3 size: 15 residues. The CDR3: CASNIWTGLQSPLHF. The DNA for the CDR3 is TGTGCCAGCAACATCTGGACAGGGCTCCAGTCACCCCTCCACTTT.

The V gene is TRBV7-2, the J gene TRBJ1-2; D gene unclear. The CDR3 covers 13 residues. Trimming pared 6 bases from V and 2 bases from J, leaving 10 bases between. Germline loops: CDR1 SGHTA, CDR2 FQGNSA. This chain's CDR3 is CASSSQTNYGYTF. The CDR3 bases are TGTGCCAGCAGTTCACAGACGAACTATGGCTACACCTTC.

The chain is built from TRBV6-5 and TRBJ1-1; D unclear. V was trimmed by 2 bases and J by 1 base, leaving 8 bases between them. The CDR3 is 14 residues long. CDR1 MNHEY and CDR2 SVGAGI come from the germline V gene. This CDR3 reads CASSYGLRNTEAFF. The CDR3 region has the DNA TGTGCCAGCAGTTACGGCCTAAGGAACACTGAAGCTTTCTTT.

A few counts support this clone. The chain has TRBV7-2 and TRBJ1-5; 8 bases are a match to TRBD1. Trimming cost V 5 bases and J 7 bases; bases outside gene matches: 10. The CDR3 is 15 residues long. Germline V CDR1 and CDR2: SGHTA, FQGNSA. The CDR3 coding sequence is TGTGCCAGCAGCACAGGGGGAAACATCGGCCAGCCCCAGCATTTT. Its protein product is CASSTGGNIGQPQHF. Complete variable domain (other parts from reference TRBV7-2 and TRBJ1-5): GAGVSQSPSNKVTEKGKDVELRCDPISGHTALYWYRQSLGQGLEFLIYFQGNSAPDKSGLPSDRFSAERTGGSVSTLTIQRTQQEDSAVYLCASSTGGNIGQPQHFGDGTRLSIL.

V gene TRBV11-3 combines with J gene TRBJ2-5; D might be TRBD1 or TRBD2, each matching 7 bases. CDR1 is SGHNT and CDR2 is YENEEA in the germline V gene. V was cut by 5 bases and J by 4 bases, with 17 bases left in between. The CDR3 loop spans 15 amino acids. The CDR3 sequence is CASSPRTGGGETQYF. CDR3 nucleotide sequence: TGTGCCAGCAGCCCCCGGACAGGCGGGGGAGAGACCCAGTACTTC.

J is TRBJ2-7 and V is TRBV7-2, with TRBD1 as a possible D gene (5 bases). This CDR3 has 14 residues. Germline loops: CDR1 SGHTA, CDR2 FQGNSA. V was trimmed by 5 bases and J by 2 bases, leaving 13 bases between them. The CDR3 spells CASSPRRDTYEQYF. CDR3 nucleotide sequence: TGTGCCAGCAGCCCCCGCAGGGATACCTACGAGCAGTACTTC.

This chain joins TRBV6-5 and TRBJ2-3; 7 bases line up with TRBD1. Germline CDR1 MNHEY, CDR2 SVGAGI. The CDR3 covers 13 residues. J lost 6 bases, V lost 6 bases, and 6 bases had no gene match. The chain's CDR3 is CASRRDSKDTQYF. In DNA form, the CDR3 reads TGTGCCAGCAGAAGGGACAGTAAGGATACGCAGTATTTT.

This clone has just a few counts. The rearrangement uses TRBV6-5 and TRBJ1-2; D perhaps matches TRBD1 (5 bases). V lost 2 bases and J 11 bases, leaving 21 bases between the germline ends. Germline V CDR1 and CDR2: MNHEY, SVGAGI. The CDR3 length is 15 residues. The CDR3 sequence: CASSYLTRGSSWYTF. The CDR3 DNA is TGTGCCAGCAGTTACCTGACTCGGGGCAGCTCATGGTACACCTTC.

The genes are TRBV5-4 and TRBJ2-5; TRBD1 matches 8 bases. Germline V CDR1 and CDR2: SGHNT, YYREEE (reference sequence). J was trimmed by 5 bases and V by 3 bases; bases with no gene match: 6. CDR3 length equals 14 residues. CDR3 residues: CASSSQGAGETQYF. CDR3 DNA: TGTGCCAGCAGCTCGCAGGGGGCCGGGGAGACCCAGTACTTC.

This chain uses TRBV5-6 with TRBJ1-3, with a possible D match to TRBD1 (5 bases). The CDR3 is 16 residues long. V was shortened by 1 base and J by 0 bases, with 11 bases between the two germline ends. Germline assignment: CDR1 SGHDT and CDR2 YYEEEE. DNA for the CDR3: TGTGCCAGCAGCTTGTGGGGGGGTAGCTCTGGAAACACCATATATTTT. Protein product: CASSLWGGSSGNTIYF.

The chain uses TRBV9 and TRBJ2-1; 10 bases align to TRBD2. The CDR3 extends over 16 amino acids. Trimming cost V 5 bases and J 4 bases; bases outside gene matches: 9. From germline, CDR1 is SGDLS and CDR2 YYNGEE. CDR3 in DNA: TGTGCCAGCAGGCCGGGACTAGCGCCGGGGTACAATGAGCAGTTCTTC. Amino acids: CASRPGLAPGYNEQFF.